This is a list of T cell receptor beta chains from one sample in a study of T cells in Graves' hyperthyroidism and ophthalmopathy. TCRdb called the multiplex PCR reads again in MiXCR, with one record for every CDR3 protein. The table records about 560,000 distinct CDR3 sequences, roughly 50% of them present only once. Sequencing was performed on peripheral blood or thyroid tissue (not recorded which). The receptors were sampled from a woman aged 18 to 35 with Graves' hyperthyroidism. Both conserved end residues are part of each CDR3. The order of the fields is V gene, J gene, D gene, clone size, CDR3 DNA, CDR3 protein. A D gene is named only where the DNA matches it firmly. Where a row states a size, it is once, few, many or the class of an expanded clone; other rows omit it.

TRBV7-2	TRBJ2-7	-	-	TGCGCCAGCAGCCCGAGCCAGCTATCCTACGAGCAGTACTTC	CASSPSQLSYEQYF
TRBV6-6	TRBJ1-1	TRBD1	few	TGTGCCAGCAGTTACCCGACAGGGCAAGGCACTGAAGCTTTCTTT	CASSYPTGQGTEAFF
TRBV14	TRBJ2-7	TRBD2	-	TGTGCCAGCAGCCCCAGACTAGCGGTGTACGAGCAGTACTTC	CASSPRLAVYEQYF
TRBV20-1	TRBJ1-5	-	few	TGCAGTGCTATATACCAGGGAGACCAGCCCCAGCATTTT	CSAIYQGDQPQHF
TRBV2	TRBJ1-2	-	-	TGTGCCAGCACGGGCCGGGGAGAGGGGATTTCTCGATATGGCTACACCTTC	CASTGRGEGISRYGYTF
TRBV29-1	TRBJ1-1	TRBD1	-	TGCAGCGTTGTAATGGGTAGGACAGGGAACATTGAAGCTTTCTTT	CSVVMGRTGNIEAFF
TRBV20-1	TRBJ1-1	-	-	TGCAGTGCTGTCCGCGGAGGGAAGACTGAAGCTTTCTTT	CSAVRGGKTEAFF
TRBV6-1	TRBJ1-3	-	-	TGTGCCAGCAGTGAAGCGGTGGGCTCTGGAAACACCATATATTTT	CASSEAVGSGNTIYF
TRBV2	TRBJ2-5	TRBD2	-	TGTGCCAGCAGTAACCGGCGGGAGTTTGGAGAGACCCAGTACTTC	CASSNRREFGETQYF
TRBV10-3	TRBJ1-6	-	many	TGTGCCATCAGAAGGATGAATTCACCCCTCCACTTT	CAIRRMNSPLHF
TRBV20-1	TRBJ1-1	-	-	TGCAGTGCTACGGCAGGATTAACTGAAGCTTTCTTT	CSATAGLTEAFF
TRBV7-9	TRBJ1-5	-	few	TGTGCCAGCAGAGCGGGGGGTCAGAGCAATCAGCCCCAGCATTTT	CASRAGGQSNQPQHF
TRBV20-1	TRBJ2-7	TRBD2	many	TGCAGTGCTACGGCTAGCGGGAGTCTCTACGAGCAGTACTTC	CSATASGSLYEQYF
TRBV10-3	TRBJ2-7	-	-	TGTGCCACCAGTGATCCGGGGGCGAGCTACGAGCAGTACTTC	CATSDPGASYEQYF
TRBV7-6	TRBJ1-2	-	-	TGTGCCAGCAGCAGGGGGGCGGACTATGGCTACACCTTC	CASSRGADYGYTF
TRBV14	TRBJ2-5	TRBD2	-	TGTGCCAGCAGCCAAGGTGGGAGGGCGAGGACCCAGTACTTC	CASSQGGRARTQYF
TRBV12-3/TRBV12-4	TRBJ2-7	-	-	TGTGCCAGCAGTTTGAGAGGGTTCTACGAGCAGTACTTC	CASSLRGFYEQYF
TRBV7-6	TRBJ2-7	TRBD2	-	TGTGCCAGCAGCCCGAGACTAGCGGGAGATCCGGGGGAGCAGTACTTC	CASSPRLAGDPGEQYF
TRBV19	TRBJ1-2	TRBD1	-	TGTGCCAGTAGTGCCCTCAGGGGGCACGGCTATGGCTACACCTTC	CASSALRGHGYGYTF
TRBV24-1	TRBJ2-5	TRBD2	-	TGTGCCACCAGAGGTGGGACTAGCGGGAGTTGGGAGACCCAGTACTTC	CATRGGTSGSWETQYF
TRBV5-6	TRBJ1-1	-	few	TGTGCCAGCAGCTTGTGGGGTATTGAAGCTTTCTTT	CASSLWGIEAFF
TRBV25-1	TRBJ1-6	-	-	TGTGCCTGCAGTGAAACGAGTTTCTATAATTCACCCCTCCACTTT	CACSETSFYNSPLHF
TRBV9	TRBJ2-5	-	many	TGTGCCAGCAGCGAGAACCAAGAGACCCAGTACTTC	CASSENQETQYF
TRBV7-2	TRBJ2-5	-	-	TGTGCCAGCAGCTTAGCGGGCGGGAAGACCCAGTACTTC	CASSLAGGKTQYF
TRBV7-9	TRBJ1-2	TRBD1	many	TGTGCCAGCAGCTCTACAGGGGTTGGCTACACCTTC	CASSSTGVGYTF
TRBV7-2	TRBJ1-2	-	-	TGTGCCAGCAGCCCAACAGTCCAACAAGGATACTATGGCTACACCTTC	CASSPTVQQGYYGYTF
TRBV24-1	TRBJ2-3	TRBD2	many	TGTGCCACCAGTGACCTAGCGGGAGAGGGCACAGATACGCAGTATTTT	CATSDLAGEGTDTQYF
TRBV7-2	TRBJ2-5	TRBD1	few	TGTGCCAGCAAAACGCTTACCGGGGACAGCCAAGAGACCCAGTACTTC	CASKTLTGDSQETQYF
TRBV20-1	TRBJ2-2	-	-	TGCAGTGCCCCGGGACAGAACACCGGGGAGCTGTTTTTT	CSAPGQNTGELFF
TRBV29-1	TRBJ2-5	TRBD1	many	TGCAGCTACGACAGGGTAGGAGAGACCCAGTACTTC	CSYDRVGETQYF
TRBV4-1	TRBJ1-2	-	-	TGCGCCAGCAGCCAAGGCTTGTCCGTAAACTATGGCTACACCTTC	CASSQGLSVNYGYTF
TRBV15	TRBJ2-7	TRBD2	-	TGTGCCACCAGCCTAGGACTAGCGGCATACGAGCAGTACTTC	CATSLGLAAYEQYF
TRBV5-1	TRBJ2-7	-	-	TGCGCCAGCAGCACGAATAACGAGCAGTACTTC	CASSTNNEQYF
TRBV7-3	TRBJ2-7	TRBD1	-	TGTGCCAGCAGTGTAACAGGGGATTACTCCGAGCAGTACTTC	CASSVTGDYSEQYF
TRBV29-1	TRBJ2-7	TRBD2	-	TGCAGCGTTGAACAAGGGAGGGGTAACGAGCAGTACTTC	CSVEQGRGNEQYF
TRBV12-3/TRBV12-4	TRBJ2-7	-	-	TGTGCCAGCGCCGGATCGATGAGGCAGTACTTC	CASAGSMRQYF
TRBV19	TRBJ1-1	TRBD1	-	TGTGCCAGTAGTCAGACAGGGGCGAGAGACACTGAAGCTTTCTTT	CASSQTGARDTEAFF
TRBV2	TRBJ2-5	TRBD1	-	TGTGCCAGCAGTGTCCACAGGGGATCTCAAGAGACCCAGTACTTC	CASSVHRGSQETQYF
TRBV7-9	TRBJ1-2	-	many	TGTGCCAGCAGCCCCACAGGGTCCACTGGCTACACCTTC	CASSPTGSTGYTF
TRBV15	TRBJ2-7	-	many	TGTGCCACCAGCAGAGATTCCGTAGGGTTGGGCGAGCAGTACTTC	CATSRDSVGLGEQYF
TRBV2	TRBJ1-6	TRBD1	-	TGTGCCAGCAGTAGAGGGACAGGGAGGGATAATTCACCCCTCCACTTT	CASSRGTGRDNSPLHF
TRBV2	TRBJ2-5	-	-	TGTGCCAGCAGCGTTGAACGCAGGGTCGGAGAGACCCAGTACTTC	CASSVERRVGETQYF
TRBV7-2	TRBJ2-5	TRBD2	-	TGTGCCAGCAGCCGCACCGGGACTAGCGGGAGCCCTTCCCAAGAGACCCAGTACTTC	CASSRTGTSGSPSQETQYF
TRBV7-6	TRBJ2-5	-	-	TGTGCCAGCAGCCCCCGCTTTGGCGAGACCCAGTACTTC	CASSPRFGETQYF
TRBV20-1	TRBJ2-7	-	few	TGCAGTGCTAGTACAAGAGTGACCTACGAGCAGTACTTC	CSASTRVTYEQYF
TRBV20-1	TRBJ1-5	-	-	TGCAGTGCTAGAGGCGTTCCGGGACGGTCGTCGAGGCATAGCAATCAGCCCCAGCATTTT	CSARGVPGRSSRHSNQPQHF
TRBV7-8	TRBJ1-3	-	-	TGTGCCAGCAGCTTACGGACTGCGCCTGGAAACACCATATATTTT	CASSLRTAPGNTIYF
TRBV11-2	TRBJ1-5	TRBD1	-	TGTGCCAGCAGCTTAGGTGGGACAGTCAATCAGCCCCAGCATTTT	CASSLGGTVNQPQHF
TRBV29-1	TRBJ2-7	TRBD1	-	TGCAGCGTTGTACACAGGGGTCCCTACGAGCAGTACTTC	CSVVHRGPYEQYF
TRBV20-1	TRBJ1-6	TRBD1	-	TGCAGTGCCCCGGGACAGGGTTCACCCCTCCACTTT	CSAPGQGSPLHF
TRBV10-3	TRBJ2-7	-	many	TGTGCCTCCAGGGGCGACCTCTCCTACGAGCAGTACTTC	CASRGDLSYEQYF
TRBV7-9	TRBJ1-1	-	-	TGTGCCAGCAGCTTAGGACGTGGTGAAGCTTTCTTT	CASSLGRGEAFF
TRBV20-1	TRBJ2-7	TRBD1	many	TGCAGTGCAGGACAGGGGAACTACGAGCAGTACTTC	CSAGQGNYEQYF
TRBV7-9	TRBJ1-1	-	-	TGTGCCAGCAGCACACCGAGGAACACTGAAGCTTTCTTT	CASSTPRNTEAFF